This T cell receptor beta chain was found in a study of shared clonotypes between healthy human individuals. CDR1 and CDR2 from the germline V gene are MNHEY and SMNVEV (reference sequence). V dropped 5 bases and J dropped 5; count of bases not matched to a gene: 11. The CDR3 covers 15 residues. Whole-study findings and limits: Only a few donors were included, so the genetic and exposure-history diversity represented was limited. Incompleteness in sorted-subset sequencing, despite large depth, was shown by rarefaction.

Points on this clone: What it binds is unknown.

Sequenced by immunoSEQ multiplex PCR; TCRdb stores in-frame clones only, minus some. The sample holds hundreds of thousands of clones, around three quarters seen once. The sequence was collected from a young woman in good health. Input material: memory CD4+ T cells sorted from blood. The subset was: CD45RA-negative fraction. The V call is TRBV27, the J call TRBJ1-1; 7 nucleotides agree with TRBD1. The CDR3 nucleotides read TGTGCCAGCAGTCCCGCAGGACAGGCGGGGACTGAAGCTTTCTTT. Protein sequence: CASSPAGQAGTEAFF.